This TCR beta chain was sequenced in a study of beta chain features in type 1 diabetes. Background on the study: Sorted cells from all samples, numbering about 98 million, were examined.

This clone was found a few times. Trimming took 4 bases from V and 3 from J, leaving 13 bases between them. Germline CDR1 is SGHKS and CDR2 is YYEKEE (reference sequence). The CDR3 is 14 residues long. Expressed TCRB transcripts were sequenced because the entire RNA isolate underwent reverse transcription. The table came from immunoSEQ multiplex PCR; TCRdb's copy has only in-frame clones and leaves some out. The sample contains about 350,000 clones, roughly a fifth of which appear only once. V is TRBV5-5 and J is TRBJ2-5; D remains ambiguous. The TCR was taken from a woman aged 18-29 years in good health. The sample consisted of naive CD4+ T cells from blood. This CDR3 reads CASSLPLSEETQYF. The CDR3 nucleotides read TGTGCCAGCAGCCTTCCCCTGTCAGAAGAGACCCAGTACTTC.